Detailed here is one TCR beta chain. Its recognized antigen is unknown. There are no base qualities to consult, and no much larger clone falls within one base. This specimen comes from a study of blood T cell repertoires in COVID-19 (dated by TCRdb to 2019 to 2021). About the study as a whole: Collaborator samples came from the United States, Italy and Spain and covered acute and convalescent phases of COVID-19. Sample metadata almost always included a de-identified subject ID, COVID-19 status, age in years and sex. Where HLA class I and class II types were available, the types were taken from metadata supplied by the sample provider, not from assay-based typing. Subjects who had been exposed to COVID-19, were actively infected with it, or had recovered from it provided the deeply sampled blood TCRbeta repertoires that made up the dataset. The samples were drawn from two sources: the first 160 participants of the ongoing ImmuneRACE study, and 1,254 subjects contributed by 6 global collaborators. The material from the prospective study consisted of cDNA or gDNA derived from T cells, B-cell-depleted T cells, or PBMCs. The repertoires were made available in a free public database intended to serve as a resource for research on the immune response to SARS-CoV-2.

The study at large found these results: The quantity of clinical and demographic metadata differed by source and by participant and was supplied without curation.

The trim is 2 bases for V and 0 bases for J, with a gap of 11 bases between the germline ends. CDR1 and CDR2 (SQVTM, ANQGSEA) derive from the germline V gene. From its cysteine to its phenylalanine, the CDR3 spans 15 amino acids. The only DNA kept is the CDR3, 45 bases in frame from the first base. Collaborating institutions collected whole blood in K2EDTA tubes following their own protocols. For TCRbeta analysis, collaborators shipped samples as frozen whole blood, isolated PBMCs, or DNA extracted from either of those sample types. TCRbeta CDR3 regions were amplified from genomic DNA using the immunoSEQ Assay, a bias-controlled multiplex PCR. The paper's processing steps were these. The number of nucleated cells in each sample was estimated by amplification of reference gene primers within the assay. Sequence reads were collapsed and filtered to measure the absolute abundance of every unique TCRbeta CDR3 rearrangement. For each sample, productive Simpson clonality was calculated by taking the square root of Simpson's diversity index across productive rearrangements. As stored in TCRdb, this immuneACCESS dataset retains in-frame rearrangements with V and J assigned. A fraction of the clones does not appear; measured against another copy, unresolved V genes explain less than half of the discrepancy, and the remainder lacks a known reason. Clone size and V and J calls were adopted from that table, with D and trimming inferred from the DNA. Within this sample are around 150,000 clones, with 90% to 95% of them counted one time only. Under 5% of the sample comes from the top ten.

The sample taken for sequencing was peripheral blood. The sequence was obtained from a woman in her forties or fifties with acute or convalescent COVID-19. Rearrangement joined TRBV29-1 to TRBJ2-1, and TRBD2 may be the D gene, going by 6 matching bases. The CDR3 protein: CSVEIRGSSYNEQFF. The sequence in DNA is TGCAGCGTTGAAATCCGGGGGAGCTCCTACAATGAGCAGTTCTTC.